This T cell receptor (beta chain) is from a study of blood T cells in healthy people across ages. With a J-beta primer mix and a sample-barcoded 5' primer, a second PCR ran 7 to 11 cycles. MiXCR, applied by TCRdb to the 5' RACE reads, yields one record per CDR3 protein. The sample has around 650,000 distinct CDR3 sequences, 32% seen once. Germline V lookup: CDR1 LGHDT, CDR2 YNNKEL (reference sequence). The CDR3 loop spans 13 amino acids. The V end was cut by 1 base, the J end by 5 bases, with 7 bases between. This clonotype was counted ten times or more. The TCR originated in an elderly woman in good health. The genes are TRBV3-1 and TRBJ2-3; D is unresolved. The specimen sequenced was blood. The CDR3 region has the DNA TGTGCCAGCAGCCAAGGAGACGGAGATACGCAGTATTTT. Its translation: CASSQGDGDTQYF.